Each of the 8 T cell receptor beta chains below was sequenced from the same sample in a study of vaccination and CD4 T cells after COVID-19. Treatment defined: roughly ten-day PBMC culture with coronavirus spike peptide pools or control peptides (ViraFEST assay). Their antigens are not known. Oncomine TCR Beta short-read sequencing was applied to DNA from cultured CD4+ T cells. TCRdb fed the PCR reads into MiXCR, producing one record per CDR3 protein. The table records over 15,000 distinct CDR3 sequences, around two fifths of them present only once. The sample in question was CD4+ T cells from blood, cultured in vitro, obtained after SARS-CoV-2 vaccination. The receptor source for this set is a human donor who had recovered from COVID-19.

The J gene is TRBJ1-1, the V gene TRBV18; D possibly corresponds to TRBD1 (5 bases). Germline CDR1 KGHSH, CDR2 LQKENI. The CDR3 extends over 13 amino acids. With 0 bases removed from V and 3 bases from J, the gap between germline ends came to 5 bases. The CDR3 coding sequence is TGTGCCAGCTCACCACCAGGGGACACTGAAGCTTTCTTT. Its translation is CASSPPGDTEAFF.

This chain joins TRBV7-9 and TRBJ2-7, with TRBD1 matching over 9 bases. V gave up 5 bases and J gave up 5 bases; unmatched junction bases: 4. Germline V gene sequence: CDR1 SEHNR, CDR2 FQNEAQ (reference sequence). The CDR3 totals 13 residues. The CDR3 DNA sequence: TGTGCCAGCAGCGTAGGGACAGGGAACGAGCAGTACTTC. Its protein product is CASSVGTGNEQYF.

This clonotype is medium-sized (0.01 to 0.1%). V gene TRBV12-3 or TRBV12-4 combines with J gene TRBJ2-5; D unclear. This CDR3 has 14 residues. The V end was cut by 0 bases, the J end by 5 bases, with 10 bases between. The CDR3 bases are TGTGCCAGCAGTTTAGCCCCAGGCCCGGAGACCCAGTACTTC. Protein: CASSLAPGPETQYF.

By share, this clonotype counts as medium-sized. This sequence joins TRBV15 and TRBJ2-1, with D perhaps TRBD1 or TRBD2 (5 bases each). Trimming pared 3 bases from V and 4 bases from J, leaving 16 bases between. Germline V gives CDR1 LNHNV, CDR2 YYDKDF (reference sequence). The CDR3 is 16 residues long. The CDR3 region has the DNA TGTGCCACCAGCAGGATGAGGGGATCGGGTTACAATGAGCAGTTCTTC. This sequence encodes CATSRMRGSGYNEQFF.

This clonotype has only a few counts. The CDR3 DNA is TGTGCCAGCAGCTTATCATTTGAGGGGGGAAAGAGCTCCTACGAGCAGTACTTC. Translated: CASSLSFEGGKSSYEQYF. This chain connects TRBV7-9 to TRBJ2-7, with D perhaps being TRBD1 or TRBD2 (6 bases each). From germline, CDR1 is SEHNR and CDR2 FQNEAQ (reference sequence). V dropped 2 bases and J dropped 0 bases, with 20 bases sitting between them. The CDR3 runs to 18 residues. The full variable domain, in which reference TRBV7-9 and TRBJ2-7 provide the parts outside the CDR3, is DTGVSQNPRHKITKRGQNVTFRCDPISEHNRLYWYRQTLGQGPEFLTYFQNEAQLEKSRLLSDRFSAERPKGSFSTLEIQRTEQGDSAMYLCASSLSFEGGKSSYEQYFGPGTRLTVT.

The chain is built from TRBV5-4 and TRBJ2-3, with D unresolved. Germline V lookup: CDR1 SGHNT, CDR2 YYREEE (reference sequence). The CDR3 consists of 13 residues. V lost 2 bases, J lost 4 bases, and 8 bases lay in between. The CDR3 DNA sequence: TGTGCCAGCAGCTTAGTGGTTTCAGATACGCAGTATTTT. Translating it yields CASSLVVSDTQYF. Based on the CDR3 plus reference TRBV5-4 and TRBJ2-3, the full variable domain is ETGVTQSPTHLIKTRGQQVTLRCSSQSGHNTVSWYQQALGQGPQFIFQYYREEENGRGNFPPRFSGLQFPNYSSELNVNALELDDSALYLCASSLVVSDTQYFGPGTRLTVL.

This clonotype has just one count. The rearrangement joins TRBV28 to TRBJ1-4; tentatively, D is TRBD1 (5 bases). CDR3 length: 16 amino acids. Trimming took 7 bases from V and 8 from J, leaving 23 bases between them. CDR1 MDHEN and CDR2 SYDVKM come from the germline V gene. The CDR3 DNA reads as TGTGCCAGCAACCCTCCCCCGGGGGGTTTCAAGGAAAAACTGTTTTTT. It is translated as CASNPPPGGFKEKLFF. Combining the CDR3 with reference TRBV28 and TRBJ1-4 gives the whole variable domain DVKVTQSSRYLVKRTGEKVFLECVQDMDHENMFWYRQDPGLGLRLIYFSYDVKMKEKGDIPEGYSVSREKKERFSLILESASTNQTSMYLCASNPPPGGFKEKLFFGSGTQLSVL.

This clonotype was found a few times. CDR3 loop: CASSTQAGGGGETQYF. DNA for the CDR3: TGTGCCAGCAGCACCCAAGCGGGAGGTGGGGGAGAGACCCAGTACTTC. The V and J genes are TRBV7-2 and TRBJ2-5; 9 bases map to TRBD2. The germline V gene encodes CDR1 SGHTA and CDR2 FQGNSA. The CDR3 totals 16 residues. Trimming took 5 bases from V and 4 from J; bases not matched to a gene: 11.